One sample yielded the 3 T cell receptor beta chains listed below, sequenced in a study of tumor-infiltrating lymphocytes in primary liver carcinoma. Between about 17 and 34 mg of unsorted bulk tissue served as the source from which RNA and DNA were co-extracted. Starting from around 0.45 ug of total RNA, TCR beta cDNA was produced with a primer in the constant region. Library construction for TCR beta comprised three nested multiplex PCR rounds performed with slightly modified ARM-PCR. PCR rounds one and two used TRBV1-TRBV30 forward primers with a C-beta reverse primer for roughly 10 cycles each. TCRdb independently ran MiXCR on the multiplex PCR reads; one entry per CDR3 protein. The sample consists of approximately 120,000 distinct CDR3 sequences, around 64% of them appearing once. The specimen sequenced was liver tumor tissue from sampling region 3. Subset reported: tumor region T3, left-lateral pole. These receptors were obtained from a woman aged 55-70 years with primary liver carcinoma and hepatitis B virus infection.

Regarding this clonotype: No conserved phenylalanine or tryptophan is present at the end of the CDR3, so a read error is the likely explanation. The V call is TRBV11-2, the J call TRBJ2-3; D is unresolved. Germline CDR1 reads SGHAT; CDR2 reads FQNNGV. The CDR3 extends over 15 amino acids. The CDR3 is CASSSRDPRTDTQYL. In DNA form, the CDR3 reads TGTGCCAGCAGCTCTCGAGACCCCCGCACAGATACACAGTATCTT.

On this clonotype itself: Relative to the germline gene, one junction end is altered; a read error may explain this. CDR3 sequence (DNA): TGTGCCAGTAGTGAGTCCGGTGCAGGGCACAATGAGCAGTTCTTC. It encodes CASSESGAGHNEQFF. The genes are TRBV10-1 and TRBJ2-1; the D gene is possibly TRBD1 (5 bases). Germline V gene data show CDR1 as WNHNN and CDR2 as SYGVQD (reference sequence). CDR3 length equals 15 residues.

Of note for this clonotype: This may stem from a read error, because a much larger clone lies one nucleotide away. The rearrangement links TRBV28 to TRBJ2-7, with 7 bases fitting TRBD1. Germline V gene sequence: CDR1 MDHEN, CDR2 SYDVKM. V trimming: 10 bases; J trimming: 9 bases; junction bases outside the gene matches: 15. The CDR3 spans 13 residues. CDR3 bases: TGTGCCAACAGGACCGGGACAGCTAAGCTGCAGTACTTC. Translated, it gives CANRTGTAKLQYF.